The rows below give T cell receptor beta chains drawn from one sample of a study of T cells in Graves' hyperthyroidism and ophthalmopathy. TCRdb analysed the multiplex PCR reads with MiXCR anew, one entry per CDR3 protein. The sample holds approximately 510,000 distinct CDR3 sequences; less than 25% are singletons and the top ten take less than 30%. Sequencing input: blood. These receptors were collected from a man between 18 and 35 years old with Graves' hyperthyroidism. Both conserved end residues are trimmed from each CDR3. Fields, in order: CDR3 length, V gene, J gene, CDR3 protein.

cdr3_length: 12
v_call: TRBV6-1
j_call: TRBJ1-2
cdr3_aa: ASTLDSLNYGYT

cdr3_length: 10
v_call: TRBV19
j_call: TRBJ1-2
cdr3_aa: ASSMNVGGYT

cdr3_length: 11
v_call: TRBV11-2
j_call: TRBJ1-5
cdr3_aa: ASSLTGYQPQH

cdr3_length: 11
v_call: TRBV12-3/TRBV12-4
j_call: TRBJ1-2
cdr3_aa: ASFRWGGYGYT

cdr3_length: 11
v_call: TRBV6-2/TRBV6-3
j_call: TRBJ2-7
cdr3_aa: ASSSDTSYEQY

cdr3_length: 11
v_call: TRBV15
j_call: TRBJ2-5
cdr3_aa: ATSESSVETQY

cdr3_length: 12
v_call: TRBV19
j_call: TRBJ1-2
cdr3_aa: ASSPGQTHFGYT

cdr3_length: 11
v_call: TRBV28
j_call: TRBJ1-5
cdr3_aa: ASSATLNQPQH

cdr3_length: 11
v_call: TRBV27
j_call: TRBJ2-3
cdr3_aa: ASSFSQGTAQY

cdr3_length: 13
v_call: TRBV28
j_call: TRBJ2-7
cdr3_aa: ASSSYRDSSYEQY

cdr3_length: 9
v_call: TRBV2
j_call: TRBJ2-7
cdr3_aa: ASQGSVEQY

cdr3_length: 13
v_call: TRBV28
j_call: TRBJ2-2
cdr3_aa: ASSLPGANTGELF

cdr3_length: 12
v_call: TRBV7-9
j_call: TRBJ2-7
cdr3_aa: ASSGGTDPYEQY

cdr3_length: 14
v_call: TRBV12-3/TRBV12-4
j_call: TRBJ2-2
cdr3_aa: ASSLSAGGPTGELF

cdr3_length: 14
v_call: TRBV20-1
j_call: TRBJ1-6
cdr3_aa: SARGTPPGYNSPLH

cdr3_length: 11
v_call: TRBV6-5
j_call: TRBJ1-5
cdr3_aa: ASSYGRNQPQH

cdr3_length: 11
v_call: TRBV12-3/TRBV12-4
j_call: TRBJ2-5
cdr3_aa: ASFTGGAETQY

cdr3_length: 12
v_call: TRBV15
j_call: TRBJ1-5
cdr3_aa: ATRKPDGDQPQH

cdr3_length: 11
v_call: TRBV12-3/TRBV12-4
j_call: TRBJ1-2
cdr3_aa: ASSLVETYGYT

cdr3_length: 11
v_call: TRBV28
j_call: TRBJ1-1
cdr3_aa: ASSSPQGSEAF

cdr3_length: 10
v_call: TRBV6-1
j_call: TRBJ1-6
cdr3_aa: ASFGAGSPLH

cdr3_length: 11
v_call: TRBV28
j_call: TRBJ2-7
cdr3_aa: ASQRYINGEQY

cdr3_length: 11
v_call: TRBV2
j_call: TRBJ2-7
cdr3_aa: ASKRQGPYEQY

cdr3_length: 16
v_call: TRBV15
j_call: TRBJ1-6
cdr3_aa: ATSRKLPGQSSNSPLH

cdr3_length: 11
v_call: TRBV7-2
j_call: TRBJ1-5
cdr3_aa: ASSVGANQPQH

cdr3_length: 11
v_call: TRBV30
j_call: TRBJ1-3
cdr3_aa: AWSVVRGNTIY

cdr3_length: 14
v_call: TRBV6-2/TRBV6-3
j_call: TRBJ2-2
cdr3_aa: ASSYSRLRGTGELF

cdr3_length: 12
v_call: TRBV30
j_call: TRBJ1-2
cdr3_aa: AWSSPPSRYGYT

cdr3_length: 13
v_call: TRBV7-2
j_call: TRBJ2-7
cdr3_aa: ASSLSGTGLSEQY

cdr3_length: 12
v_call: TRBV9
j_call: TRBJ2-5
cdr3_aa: ASSVAAGEETQY

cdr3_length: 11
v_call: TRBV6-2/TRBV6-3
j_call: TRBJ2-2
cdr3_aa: ASRTGDTGELF

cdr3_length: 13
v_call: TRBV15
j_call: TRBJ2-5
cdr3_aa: ATSRDGQGGETQY

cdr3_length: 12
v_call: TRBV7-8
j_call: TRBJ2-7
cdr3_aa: ASAKGQGAYEQY

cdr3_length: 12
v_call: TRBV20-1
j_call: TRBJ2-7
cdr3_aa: SAPGTYISYEQY

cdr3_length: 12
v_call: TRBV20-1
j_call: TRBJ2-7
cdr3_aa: SAREPSGDYEQY

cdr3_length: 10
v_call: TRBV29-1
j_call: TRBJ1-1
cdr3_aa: SVNRGETEAF

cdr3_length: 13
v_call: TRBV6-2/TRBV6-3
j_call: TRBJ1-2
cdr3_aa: ASTAAGTGIHGYT

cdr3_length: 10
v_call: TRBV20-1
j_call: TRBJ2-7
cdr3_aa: SARGGRYEQY

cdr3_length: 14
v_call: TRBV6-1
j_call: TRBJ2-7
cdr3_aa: ASRPGLFSTVGEQY

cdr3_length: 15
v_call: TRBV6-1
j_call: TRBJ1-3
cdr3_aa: ASSGPPVPRAGNTIY

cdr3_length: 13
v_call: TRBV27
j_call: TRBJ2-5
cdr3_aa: ASLGGTGGLETQY

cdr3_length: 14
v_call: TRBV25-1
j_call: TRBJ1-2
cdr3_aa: ASSDHIGTGPYGYT

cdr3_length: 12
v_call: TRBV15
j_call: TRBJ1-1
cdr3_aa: ATSVDRGRTEAF

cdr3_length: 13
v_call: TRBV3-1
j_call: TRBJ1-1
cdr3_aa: ASSLLVGVNTEAF

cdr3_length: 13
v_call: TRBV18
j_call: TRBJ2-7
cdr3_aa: ASSPSSGSTYEQY

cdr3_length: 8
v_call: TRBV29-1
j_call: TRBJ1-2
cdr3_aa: SVFGSGYT

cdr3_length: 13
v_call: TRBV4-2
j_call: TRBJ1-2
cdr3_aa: ASSQLHEGVYGYT

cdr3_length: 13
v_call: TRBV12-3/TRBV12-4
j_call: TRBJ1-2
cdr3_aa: ASRNDRGARHGYT

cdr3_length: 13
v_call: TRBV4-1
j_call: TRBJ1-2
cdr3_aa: ASTLGDRGNYGYT

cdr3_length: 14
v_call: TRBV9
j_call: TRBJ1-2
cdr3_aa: ASSVGFDSSLHGYT

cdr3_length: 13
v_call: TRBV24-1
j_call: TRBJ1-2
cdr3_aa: ATSNPGQGAWGYT

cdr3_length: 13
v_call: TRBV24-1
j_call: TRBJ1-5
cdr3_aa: ATSDPTGPNQPQH

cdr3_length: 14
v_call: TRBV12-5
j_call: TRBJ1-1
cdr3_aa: ASVIDPPGVVTEAF

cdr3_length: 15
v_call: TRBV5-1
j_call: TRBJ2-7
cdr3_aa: ASSPQGLAGGQNEQY

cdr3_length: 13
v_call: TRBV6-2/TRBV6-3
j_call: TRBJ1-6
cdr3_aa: ASSSTGTANSPLH